This T cell receptor (beta chain) was sequenced for a study of blood T cell repertoires in COVID-19. Authors' processing steps: Scientists estimated how many nucleated cells there were by amplifying reference gene primers. This table comes from immunoSEQ multiplex PCR, and its TCRdb copy is limited to in-frame clones, with some not included. V, J and clone size were drawn from that table, and D and trimming were deduced from the DNA. The sample has over 300,000 clones, 70% to 90% seen once; the top ten hold 5.5% to 6%. Trimming at V came to 0 bases and at J to 6 bases, leaving 7 bases not matched to a gene. The CDR3 spans 15 residues. CDR1 is SGHKS, CDR2 YYEKEE, per germline (reference sequence).

The sample consisted of PBMCs or T cells enriched from blood (not recorded which). The sequence derives from a woman aged 25-40 years who had recovered from COVID-19. The chain couples TRBV5-5 to TRBJ1-1, with TRBD1 matching 8 bases. The CDR3 DNA reads as TGTGCCAGCAGCTTGGCCGCGGGACAGGCCTCTGAAGCTTTCTTT. It specifies CASSLAAGQASEAFF.